This TCR beta chain was retrieved from a study of Ad26.COV2.S vaccination and SARS-CoV-2 variants. Broader study findings: Participants in the vaccine arm had higher spike-specific TCR breadth; placebo recipients had lower. Researchers cautioned that TCR breadth and depth analyses may have underestimated total T cell responses.

Sample treatment: some 20 received Ad26.COV2.S at low or high dose, single or two shots; several received placebo; per-sample allocation not given. Following the first vaccine or placebo injection, samples were taken on day 63. An Ad26 vector expressing Wuhan-strain SARS-CoV-2 spike constituted the vaccine. TCRdb keeps only in-frame clones here, not all; method: immunoSEQ multiplex PCR. The table records approximately 300,000 clones, just over 85% of them present only once. The V gene lost 3 bases and the J gene lost 1 base, with 4 bases spanning the gap. The germline gives CDR1 SGDLS, CDR2 YYNGEE. This CDR3 contains 12 residues. Concerning this clone: Antigen: not known.

The TCR comes from a person aged 18-60 years who received the Ad26.COV2.S COVID-19 vaccine or a placebo. The sequencing used peripheral blood, collected in a trial of Ad26.COV2.S vaccine versus placebo. This chain connects TRBV9 to TRBJ1-1; D is uncertain. The DNA for the CDR3 is TGTGCCAGCAGCGGACGGAACACTGAAGCTTTCTTT. Encoded protein: CASSGRNTEAFF.